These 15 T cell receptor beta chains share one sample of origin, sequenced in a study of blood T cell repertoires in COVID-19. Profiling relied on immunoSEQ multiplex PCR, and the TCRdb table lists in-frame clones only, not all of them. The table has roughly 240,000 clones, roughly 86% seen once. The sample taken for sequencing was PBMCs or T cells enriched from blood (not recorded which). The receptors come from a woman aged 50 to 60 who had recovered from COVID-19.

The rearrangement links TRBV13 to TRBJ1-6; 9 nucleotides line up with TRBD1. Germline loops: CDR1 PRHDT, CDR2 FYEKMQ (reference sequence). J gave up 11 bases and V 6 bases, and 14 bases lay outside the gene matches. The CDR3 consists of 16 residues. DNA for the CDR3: TGTGCCAGCAGTTGGAAACAGGGGGCCGGGTGGACACCCCTCCACTTT. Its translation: CASSWKQGAGWTPLHF.

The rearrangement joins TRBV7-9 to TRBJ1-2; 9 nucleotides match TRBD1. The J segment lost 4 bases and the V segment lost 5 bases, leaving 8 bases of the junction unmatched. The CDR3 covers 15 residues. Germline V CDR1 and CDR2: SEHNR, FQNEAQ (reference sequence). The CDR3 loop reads CASSLTGGFGYGYTF. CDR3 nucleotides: TGTGCCAGCAGCCTAACAGGGGGCTTTGGCTATGGCTACACCTTC.

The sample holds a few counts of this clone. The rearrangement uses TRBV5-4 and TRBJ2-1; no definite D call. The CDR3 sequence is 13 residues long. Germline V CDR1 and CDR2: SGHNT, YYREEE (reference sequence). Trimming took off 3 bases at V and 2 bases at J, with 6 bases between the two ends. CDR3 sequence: CASSSAAYNEQFF. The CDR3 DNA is TGTGCCAGCAGCTCCGCGGCCTACAATGAGCAGTTCTTC. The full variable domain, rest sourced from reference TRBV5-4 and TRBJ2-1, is ETGVTQSPTHLIKTRGQQVTLRCSSQSGHNTVSWYQQALGQGPQFIFQYYREEENGRGNFPPRFSGLQFPNYSSELNVNALELDDSALYLCASSSAAYNEQFFGPGTRLTVL.

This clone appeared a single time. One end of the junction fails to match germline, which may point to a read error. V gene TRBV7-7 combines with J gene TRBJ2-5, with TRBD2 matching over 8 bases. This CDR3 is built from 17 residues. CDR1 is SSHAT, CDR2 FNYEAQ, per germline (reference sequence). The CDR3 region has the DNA TGTGCTAGCAGCCCGACGGGGGGGAGGCTGGGTCAAGAGACCCAGTACTTC. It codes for CASSPTGGRLGQETQYF.

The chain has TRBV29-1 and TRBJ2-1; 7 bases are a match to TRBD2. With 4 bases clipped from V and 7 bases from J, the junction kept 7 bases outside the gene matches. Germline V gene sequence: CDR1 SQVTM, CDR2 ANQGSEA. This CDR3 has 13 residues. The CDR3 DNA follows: TGCAGCGTTGTGGGCCCGCGGGAGAATGAGCAGTTCTTC. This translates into CSVVGPRENEQFF.

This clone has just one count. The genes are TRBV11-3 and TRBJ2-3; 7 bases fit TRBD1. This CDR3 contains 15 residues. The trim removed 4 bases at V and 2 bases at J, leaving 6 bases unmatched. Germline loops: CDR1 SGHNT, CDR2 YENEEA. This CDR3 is CASSSPDRNTDTQYF. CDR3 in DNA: TGTGCCAGCAGCTCCCCGGACAGGAACACAGATACGCAGTATTTT.

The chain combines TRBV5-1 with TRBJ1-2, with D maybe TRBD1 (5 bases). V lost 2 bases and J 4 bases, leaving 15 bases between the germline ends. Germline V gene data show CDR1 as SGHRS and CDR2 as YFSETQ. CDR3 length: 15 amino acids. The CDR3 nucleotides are TGCGCCAGCAGCTTTCTAAGCGACAGTTCCTATGGCTACACCTTC. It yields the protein CASSFLSDSSYGYTF.

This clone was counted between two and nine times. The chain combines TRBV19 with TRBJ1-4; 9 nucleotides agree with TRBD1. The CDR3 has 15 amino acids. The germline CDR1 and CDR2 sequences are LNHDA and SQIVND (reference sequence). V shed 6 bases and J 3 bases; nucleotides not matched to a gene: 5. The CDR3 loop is CASSRDRGANEKLFF. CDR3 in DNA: TGTGCCAGTAGCAGAGACAGGGGGGCTAATGAAAAACTGTTTTTT.

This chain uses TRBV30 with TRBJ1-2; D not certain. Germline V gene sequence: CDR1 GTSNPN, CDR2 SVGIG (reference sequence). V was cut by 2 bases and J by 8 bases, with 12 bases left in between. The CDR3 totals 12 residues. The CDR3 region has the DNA TGTGCCTGGAGTTACAGAAGTGAGGGCTACACCTTC. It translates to CAWSYRSEGYTF. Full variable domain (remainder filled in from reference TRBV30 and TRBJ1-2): SQTIHQWPATLVQPVGSPLSLECTVEGTSNPNLYWYRQAAGRGLQLLFYSVGIGQISSEVPQNLSASRPQDRQFILSSKKLLLSDSGFYLCAWSYRSEGYTFGSGTRLTVV.

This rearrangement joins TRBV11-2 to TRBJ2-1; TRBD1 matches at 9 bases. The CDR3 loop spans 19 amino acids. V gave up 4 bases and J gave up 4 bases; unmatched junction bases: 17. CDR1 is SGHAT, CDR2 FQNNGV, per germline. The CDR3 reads CASSSYPITGGEKYNEQFF. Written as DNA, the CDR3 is TGTGCCAGCAGCTCCTATCCCATTACAGGGGGCGAAAAATACAATGAGCAGTTCTTC. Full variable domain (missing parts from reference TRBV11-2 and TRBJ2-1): EAGVAQSPRYKIIEKRQSVAFWCNPISGHATLYWYQQILGQGPKLLIQFQNNGVVDDSQLPKDRFSAERLKGVDSTLKIQPAKLEDSAVYLCASSSYPITGGEKYNEQFFGPGTRLTVL.

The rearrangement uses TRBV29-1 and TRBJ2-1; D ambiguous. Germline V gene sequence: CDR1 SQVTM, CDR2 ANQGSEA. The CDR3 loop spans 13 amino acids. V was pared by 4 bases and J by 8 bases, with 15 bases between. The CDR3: CSVGPRVGYEQFF. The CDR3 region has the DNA TGCAGCGTTGGGCCCCGGGTCGGCTATGAGCAGTTCTTC.

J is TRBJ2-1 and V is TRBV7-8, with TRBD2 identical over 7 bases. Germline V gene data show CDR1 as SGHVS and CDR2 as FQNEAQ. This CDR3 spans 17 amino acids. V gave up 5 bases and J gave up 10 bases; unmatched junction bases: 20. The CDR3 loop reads CASSPQTMAGVFYEQFF. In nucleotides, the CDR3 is TGTGCCAGCAGCCCCCAAACGATGGCGGGAGTGTTTTACGAGCAGTTCTTC.

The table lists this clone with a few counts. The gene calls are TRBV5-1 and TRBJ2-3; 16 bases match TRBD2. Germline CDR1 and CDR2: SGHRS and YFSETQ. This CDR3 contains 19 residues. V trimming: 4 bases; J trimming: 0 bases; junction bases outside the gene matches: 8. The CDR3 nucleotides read TGCGCCAGCAGCCTGGGACTAGCGGGAGGGCCCTCAAGCACAGATACGCAGTATTTT. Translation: CASSLGLAGGPSSTDTQYF. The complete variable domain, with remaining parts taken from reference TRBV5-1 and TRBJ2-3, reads KAGVTQTPRYLIKTRGQQVTLSCSPISGHRSVSWYQQTPGQGLQFLFEYFSETQRNKGNFPGRFSGRQFSNSRSEMNVSTLELGDSALYLCASSLGLAGGPSSTDTQYFGPGTRLTVL.

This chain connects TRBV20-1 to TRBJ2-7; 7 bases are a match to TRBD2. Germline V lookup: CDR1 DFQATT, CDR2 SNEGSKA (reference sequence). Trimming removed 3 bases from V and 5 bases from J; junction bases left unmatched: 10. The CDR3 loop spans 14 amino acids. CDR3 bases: TGCAGTGCTAGTGGCGGGAGCCAAAATGACGAGCAGTACTTC. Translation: CSASGGSQNDEQYF.

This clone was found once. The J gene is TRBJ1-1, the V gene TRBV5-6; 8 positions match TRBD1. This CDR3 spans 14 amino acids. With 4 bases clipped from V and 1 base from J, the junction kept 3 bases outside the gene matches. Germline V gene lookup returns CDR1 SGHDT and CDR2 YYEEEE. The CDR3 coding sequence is TGTGCCAGCAGCCCGGGACAGGCGAACACTGAAGCTTTCTTT. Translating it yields CASSPGQANTEAFF.